This TCR beta chain was observed in a study of cytomegalovirus exposure and HLA in healthy donors. The study's findings and limits: The authors enumerated around 150 TCR beta chains as linked to cytomegalovirus. Presence/absence analyses assumed roughly uniform sequencing depth across donors, which may not hold. Previous analysis showed most TCR beta V segments were productive about 90% or about 30% of the time.

The CDR3 is 13 residues long. Germline CDR1 reads SEHNR; CDR2 reads FQNEAQ (reference sequence). V shed 0 bases and J shed 7 bases, with 9 bases lying between them. Researchers ran the PCR with 60 Vbeta and 13 Jbeta primers. Clones were read by immunoSEQ multiplex PCR, and TCRdb kept only the in-frame ones, dropping some. Altogether over 120,000 clones are present, 75% to 80% being singletons, with the ten largest covering about 2.4%. This clone occurred once. Its antigen is undetermined. The V and J genes are TRBV7-9 and TRBJ1-2; a weak D match, TRBD1 (6 bases). The TCR was taken from a woman under 30 in good health and CMV-seropositive. The sequenced material came from PBMCs. The chain's CDR3 is CASSLAQGSGYTF. CDR3 nucleotide sequence: TGTGCCAGCAGCTTAGCACAGGGATCTGGCTACACCTTC.